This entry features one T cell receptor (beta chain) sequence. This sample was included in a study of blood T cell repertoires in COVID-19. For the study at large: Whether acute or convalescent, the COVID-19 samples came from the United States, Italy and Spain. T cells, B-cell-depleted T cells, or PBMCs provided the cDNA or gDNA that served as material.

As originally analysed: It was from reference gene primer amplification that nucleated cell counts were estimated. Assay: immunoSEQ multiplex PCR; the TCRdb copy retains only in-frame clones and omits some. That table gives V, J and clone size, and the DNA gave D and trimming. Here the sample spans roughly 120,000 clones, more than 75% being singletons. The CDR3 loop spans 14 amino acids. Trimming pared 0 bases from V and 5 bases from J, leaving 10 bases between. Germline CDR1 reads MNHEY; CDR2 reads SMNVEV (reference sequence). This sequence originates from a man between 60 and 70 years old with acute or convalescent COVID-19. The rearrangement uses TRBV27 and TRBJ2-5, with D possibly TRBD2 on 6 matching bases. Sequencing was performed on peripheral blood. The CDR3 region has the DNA TGTGCCAGCAGTTTATCGCGGGGCCGCGAGACCCAGTACTTC. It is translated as CASSLSRGRETQYF.